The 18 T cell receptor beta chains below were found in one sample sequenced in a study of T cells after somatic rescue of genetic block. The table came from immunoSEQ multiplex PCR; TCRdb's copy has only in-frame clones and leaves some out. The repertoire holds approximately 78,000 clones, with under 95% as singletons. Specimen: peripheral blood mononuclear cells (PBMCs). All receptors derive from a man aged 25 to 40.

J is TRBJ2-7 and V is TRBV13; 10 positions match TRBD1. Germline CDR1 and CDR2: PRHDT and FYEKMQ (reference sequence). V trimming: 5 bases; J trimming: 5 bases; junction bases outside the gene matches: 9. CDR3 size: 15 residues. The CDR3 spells CASSPKGQGLDEQYF. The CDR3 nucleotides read TGTGCCAGCAGCCCTAAGGGACAGGGGCTAGACGAGCAGTACTTC.

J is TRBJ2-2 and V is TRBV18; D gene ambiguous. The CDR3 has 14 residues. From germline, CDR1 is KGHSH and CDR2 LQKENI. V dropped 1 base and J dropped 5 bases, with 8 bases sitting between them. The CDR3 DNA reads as TGTGCCAGCTCACCACTCCGGAATACCGGGGAGCTGTTTTTT. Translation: CASSPLRNTGELFF.

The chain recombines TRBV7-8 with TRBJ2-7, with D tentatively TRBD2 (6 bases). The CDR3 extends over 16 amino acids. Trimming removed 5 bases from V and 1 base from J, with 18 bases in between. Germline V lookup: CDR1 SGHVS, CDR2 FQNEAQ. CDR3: CASSPFGSGTSYEQYF. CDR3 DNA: TGTGCCAGCAGCCCATTTGGTAGCGGTACTTCCTACGAGCAGTACTTC.

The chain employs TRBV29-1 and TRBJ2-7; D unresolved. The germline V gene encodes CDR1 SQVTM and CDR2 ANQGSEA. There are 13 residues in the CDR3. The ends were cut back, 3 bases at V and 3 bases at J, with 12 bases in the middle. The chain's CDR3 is CSVEVGFGYEQYF. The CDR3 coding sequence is TGCAGCGTTGAGGTAGGGTTCGGCTACGAGCAGTACTTC.

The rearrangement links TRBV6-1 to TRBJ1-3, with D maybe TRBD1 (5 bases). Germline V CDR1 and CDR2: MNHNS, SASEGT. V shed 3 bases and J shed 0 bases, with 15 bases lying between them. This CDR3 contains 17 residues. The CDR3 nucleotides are TGTGCCAGCAGTGACCAATACACCAGGGCCTCTGGAAACACCATATATTTT. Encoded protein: CASSDQYTRASGNTIYF.

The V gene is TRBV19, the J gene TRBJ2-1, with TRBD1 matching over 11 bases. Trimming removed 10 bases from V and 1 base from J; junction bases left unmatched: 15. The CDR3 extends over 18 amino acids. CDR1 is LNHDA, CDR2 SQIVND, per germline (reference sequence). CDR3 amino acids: CATSDRDRGFQSYNEQFF. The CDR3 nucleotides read TGTGCCACCTCGGACCGGGACAGGGGGTTTCAGTCCTACAATGAGCAGTTCTTC.

The CDR3 coding sequence is TGCACCAGCAGCCAGTCGACAGGGTGGGGAACTAATGAAAAACTGTTTTTT. Translation gives CTSSQSTGWGTNEKLFF. The chain employs TRBV1 and TRBJ1-4; whether TRBD1, the table's D call, matches the DNA was not checked. TRBV1 is classified as a pseudogene. The CDR3 contains 17 residues.

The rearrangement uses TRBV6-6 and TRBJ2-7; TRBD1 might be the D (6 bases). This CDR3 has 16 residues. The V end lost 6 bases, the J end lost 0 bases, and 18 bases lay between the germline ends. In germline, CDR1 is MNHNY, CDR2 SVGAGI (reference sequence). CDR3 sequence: CASRIASTGSSYEQYF. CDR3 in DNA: TGTGCCAGCAGGATTGCTTCGACAGGTAGCTCCTACGAGCAGTACTTC.

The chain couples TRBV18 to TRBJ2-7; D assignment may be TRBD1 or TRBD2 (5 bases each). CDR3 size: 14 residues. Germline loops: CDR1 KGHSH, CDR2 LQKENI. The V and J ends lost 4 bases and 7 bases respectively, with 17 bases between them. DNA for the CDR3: TGTGCCAGCTCACGGCCGGGACCGTCGGAGGAGCAGTACTTC. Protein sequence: CASSRPGPSEEQYF.

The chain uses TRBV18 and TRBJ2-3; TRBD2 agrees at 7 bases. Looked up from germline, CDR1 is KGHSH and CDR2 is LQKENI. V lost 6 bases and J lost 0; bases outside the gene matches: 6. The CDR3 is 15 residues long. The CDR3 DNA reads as TGTGCCAGCTCCCCTGTCGGGGGGAGCACAGATACGCAGTATTTT. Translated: CASSPVGGSTDTQYF.

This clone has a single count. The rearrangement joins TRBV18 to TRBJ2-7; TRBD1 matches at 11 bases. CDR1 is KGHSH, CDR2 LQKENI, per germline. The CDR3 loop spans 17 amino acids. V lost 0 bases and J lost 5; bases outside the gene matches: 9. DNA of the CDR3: TGTGCCAGCTCACCACCCACAGCCGGACAGGGGGCCCACGAGCAGTACTTC. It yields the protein CASSPPTAGQGAHEQYF.

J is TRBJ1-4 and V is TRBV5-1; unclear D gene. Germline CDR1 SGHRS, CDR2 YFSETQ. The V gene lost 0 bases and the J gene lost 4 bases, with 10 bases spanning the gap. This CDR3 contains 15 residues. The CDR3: CASSLEPGINEKLFF. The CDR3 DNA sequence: TGCGCCAGCAGCTTGGAGCCGGGCATTAATGAAAAACTGTTTTTT.

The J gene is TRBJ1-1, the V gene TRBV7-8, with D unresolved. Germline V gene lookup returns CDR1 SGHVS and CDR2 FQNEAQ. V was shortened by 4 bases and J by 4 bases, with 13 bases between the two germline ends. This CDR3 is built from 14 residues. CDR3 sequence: CASSSEEVSTEAFF. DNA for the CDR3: TGTGCCAGCAGCTCCGAGGAGGTGAGCACTGAAGCTTTCTTT.

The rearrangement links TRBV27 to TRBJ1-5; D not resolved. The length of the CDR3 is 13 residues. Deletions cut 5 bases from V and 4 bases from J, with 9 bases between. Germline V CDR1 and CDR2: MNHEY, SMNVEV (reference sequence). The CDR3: CASSETRNQPQHF. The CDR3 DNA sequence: TGTGCCAGCAGTGAAACACGGAATCAGCCCCAGCATTTT.

This CDR3 reads CASSQDSYEQYF. The CDR3, as DNA: TGCGCCAGCAGCCAAGACAGCTACGAGCAGTACTTC. V gene TRBV4-1 combines with J gene TRBJ2-7; D is undetermined. CDR1 MGHRA and CDR2 YSYEKL come from the germline V gene. The CDR3 extends over 12 amino acids. V lost 0 bases and J 3 bases, leaving 3 bases between the germline ends.

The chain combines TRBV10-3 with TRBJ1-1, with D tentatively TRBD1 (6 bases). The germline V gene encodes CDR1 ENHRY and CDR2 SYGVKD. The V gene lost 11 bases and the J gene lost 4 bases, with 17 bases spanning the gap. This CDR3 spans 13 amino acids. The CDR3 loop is CAAGTGIGTEAFF. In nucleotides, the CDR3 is TGTGCCGCCGGAACAGGGATCGGCACTGAAGCTTTCTTT.

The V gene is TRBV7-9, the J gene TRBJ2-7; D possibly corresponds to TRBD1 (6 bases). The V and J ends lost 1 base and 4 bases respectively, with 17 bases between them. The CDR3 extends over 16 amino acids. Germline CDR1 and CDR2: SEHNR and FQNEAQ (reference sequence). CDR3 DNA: TGTGCCAGCAGCTTAGGTGGACAGCTTAGTGGGTACGAGCAGTACTTC. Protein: CASSLGGQLSGYEQYF.

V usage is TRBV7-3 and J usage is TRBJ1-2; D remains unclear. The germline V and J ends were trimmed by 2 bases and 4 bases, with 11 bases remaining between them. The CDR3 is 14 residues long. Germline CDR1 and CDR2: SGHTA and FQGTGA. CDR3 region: CASSLDENLYGYTF. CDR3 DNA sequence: TGTGCCAGCAGCTTAGACGAAAACCTCTATGGCTACACCTTC.